This T cell receptor beta chain was retrieved from a study of shared clonotypes between healthy human individuals. Across the study: Each donor's CD4 naive and CD4 memory cells filled three plates apiece, CD8 naive two, and CD8 memory one. Study observations and caveats: The four-donor shared clonotypes exceeded non-shared clonotypes in generation probability, with non-shared ones scoring lower. A handful of donors shared roughly 5% of their naive CD4 clonotypes.

Sequenced by immunoSEQ multiplex PCR; TCRdb stores in-frame clones only, minus some. The sample carries around 1.6 million clones, nearly 99% recorded once. Trimming took off 1 base at V and 3 bases at J, with 4 bases between the two ends. Germline V gene lookup returns CDR1 LGHNA and CDR2 YSLEER. The CDR3 spans 13 residues. A word on this clone: What it binds is unknown.

The sequence was obtained from a man aged 30-40 years in good health. V and J are TRBV4-3 and TRBJ2-1; D is uncertain. The sequenced sample was naive CD4+ T cells sorted from blood. Noted subset: CD45RA+ positively selected. The CDR3 reads CASSQGVYNEQFF. The CDR3 nucleotides read TGCGCCAGCAGCCAAGGGGTCTACAATGAGCAGTTCTTC.